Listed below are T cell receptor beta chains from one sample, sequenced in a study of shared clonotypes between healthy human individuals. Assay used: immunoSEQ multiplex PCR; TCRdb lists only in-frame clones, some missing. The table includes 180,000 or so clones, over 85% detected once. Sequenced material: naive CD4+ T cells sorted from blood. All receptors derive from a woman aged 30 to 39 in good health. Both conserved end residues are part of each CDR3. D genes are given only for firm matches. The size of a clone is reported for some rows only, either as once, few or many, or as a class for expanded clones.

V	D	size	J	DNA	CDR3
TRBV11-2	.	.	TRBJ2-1	TGTGCCAGCAGCCTTGCTAGTCAAAATGAGCAGTTCTTC	CASSLASQNEQFF
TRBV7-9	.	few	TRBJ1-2	TGTGCCAGCAGCCCATCGGATGGCTACACCTTC	CASSPSDGYTF
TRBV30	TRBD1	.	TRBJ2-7	TGTGCCTTGGATGTCAGGGGGATTTGGGAGCAGTACTTC	CALDVRGIWEQYF
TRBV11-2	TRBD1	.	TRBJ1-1	TGTGCCAGCACCCCGACAGGGGGTTTTAACACTGAAGCTTTCTTT	CASTPTGGFNTEAFF
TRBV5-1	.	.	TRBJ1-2	TGCGCCAGCAGCGAGGGGACCGAAGCGGGCTACACCTTC	CASSEGTEAGYTF
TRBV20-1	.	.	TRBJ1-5	TGCAGTGCCTCAGACGGTCAGCCCCAGCATTTT	CSASDGQPQHF
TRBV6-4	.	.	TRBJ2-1	TGTGCCAGCAGTACTACACGAAACCCTTACAATGAGCAGTTCTTC	CASSTTRNPYNEQFF
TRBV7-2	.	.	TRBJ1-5	TGTGCCAGCAGCTTAGATGGGGGGTCGACTTTCCCCCAGCATTTT	CASSLDGGSTFPQHF
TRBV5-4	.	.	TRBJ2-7	TGTGCCAGCAGCCCGGACCTCGGGGCCCTCGAGCAGTACTTC	CASSPDLGALEQYF
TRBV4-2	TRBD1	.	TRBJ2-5	TGTGCCAGCAGCCATCCCGGACAGGGGTTCCCCGTAACCCAGTACTTC	CASSHPGQGFPVTQYF
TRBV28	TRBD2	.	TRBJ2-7	TGTGCCAGCACCTTCTTAGCGGGAGGATCCTACGAGCAGTACTTC	CASTFLAGGSYEQYF
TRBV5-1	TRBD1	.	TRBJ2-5	TGCGCCAGCAGCTCGGGACAGGGTATGGAGACCCAGTACTTC	CASSSGQGMETQYF
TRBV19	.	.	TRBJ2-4	TGTGCCAGTAATCCCGACAGATTAGCCAAAAACATTCAGTACTTC	CASNPDRLAKNIQYF
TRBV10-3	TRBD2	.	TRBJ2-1	TGTGCCATCAGTGAGTCAGCGACTAGCGGGAAGGGGTACAATGAGCAGTTCTTC	CAISESATSGKGYNEQFF
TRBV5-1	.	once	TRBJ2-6	TGCGCCAGCAGCTTGGCTGCAGGGACTGGGGCCAACGTCCTGACTTTC	CASSLAAGTGANVLTF
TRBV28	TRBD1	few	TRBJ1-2	TGTGCCAGCAGGACCGTGGGGGCAGGGGGCGAGAGTGGCTACACCTTC	CASRTVGAGGESGYTF
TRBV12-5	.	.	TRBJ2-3	TGTGCTAGTGGCCCGGGGGACCCAAGCACAGATACGCAGTATTTT	CASGPGDPSTDTQYF
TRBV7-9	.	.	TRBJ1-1	TGTGCCAGCAGCTTAGTGGGCCAAGTCACTGAAGCTTTCTTT	CASSLVGQVTEAFF
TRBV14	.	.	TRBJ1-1	TGTGCCAGCAGCGGGCGGGCGAACACTGAAGCTTTCTTT	CASSGRANTEAFF
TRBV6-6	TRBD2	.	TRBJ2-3	TGTGCCAGCAACCCGGGAGCGGGAGGAGGAGATACGCAGTATTTT	CASNPGAGGGDTQYF
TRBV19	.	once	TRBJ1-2	TGTGCCAGTAGTATGATAGGGGGAGCTGCGGGCTACACCTTC	CASSMIGGAAGYTF
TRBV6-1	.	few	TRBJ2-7	TGTGCCAGCAGTGGGCCGGACTACGAGCAGTACTTC	CASSGPDYEQYF
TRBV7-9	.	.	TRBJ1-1	TGTGCCAGCAGCTTAGAGGGGGGGACTGAAGCTTTCTTT	CASSLEGGTEAFF
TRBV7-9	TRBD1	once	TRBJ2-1	TGTGCCAGCAGGCCGACAGGGGGACATGAGCAGTTCTTC	CASRPTGGHEQFF
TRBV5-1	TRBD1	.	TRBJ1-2	TGCGCCAGCAGCCTGGATTGGACAGGCGGCTACACCTTC	CASSLDWTGGYTF
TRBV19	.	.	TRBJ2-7	TGTGCCAGTACCCCAGGTTGGGGGTACGAGCAGTACTTC	CASTPGWGYEQYF
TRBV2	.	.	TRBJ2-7	TGTGCCAGCAGTGTCGGGGGCTCCTACGAGCAGTACTTC	CASSVGGSYEQYF
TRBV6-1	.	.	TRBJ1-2	TGTGCCAGCAGTCCCTGGGGGGCGCTTGGCTACACCTTC	CASSPWGALGYTF
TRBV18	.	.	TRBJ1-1	TGTGCCAGCTCCCCACGGACGGAAAGTACCACTGAAGCTTTCTTT	CASSPRTESTTEAFF
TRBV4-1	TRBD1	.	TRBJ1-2	TGCGCCAGCAGCCAACCGGACAGGGGGAAAAGTGGCTACACCTTC	CASSQPDRGKSGYTF